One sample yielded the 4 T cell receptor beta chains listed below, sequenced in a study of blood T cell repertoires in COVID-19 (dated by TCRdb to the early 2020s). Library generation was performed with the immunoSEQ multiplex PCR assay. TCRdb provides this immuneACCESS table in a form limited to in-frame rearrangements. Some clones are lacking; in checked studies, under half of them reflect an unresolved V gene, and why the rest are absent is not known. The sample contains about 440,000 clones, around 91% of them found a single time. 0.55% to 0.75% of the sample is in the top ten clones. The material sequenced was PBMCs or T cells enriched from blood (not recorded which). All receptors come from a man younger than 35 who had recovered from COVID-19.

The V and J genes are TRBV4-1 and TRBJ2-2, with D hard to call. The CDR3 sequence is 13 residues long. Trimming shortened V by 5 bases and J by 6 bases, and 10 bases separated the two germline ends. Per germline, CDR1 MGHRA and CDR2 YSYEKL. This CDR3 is CASSFVLSGELFF. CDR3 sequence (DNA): TGCGCCAGCAGCTTCGTGTTATCCGGGGAGCTGTTTTTT.

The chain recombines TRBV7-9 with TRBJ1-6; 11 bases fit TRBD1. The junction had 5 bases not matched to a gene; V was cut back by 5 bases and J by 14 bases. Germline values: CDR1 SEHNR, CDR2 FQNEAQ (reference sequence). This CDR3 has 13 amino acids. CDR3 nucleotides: TGTGCCAGCAGCCCGGGACAGGGGGTGACCCTCCACTTT. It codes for CASSPGQGVTLHF.

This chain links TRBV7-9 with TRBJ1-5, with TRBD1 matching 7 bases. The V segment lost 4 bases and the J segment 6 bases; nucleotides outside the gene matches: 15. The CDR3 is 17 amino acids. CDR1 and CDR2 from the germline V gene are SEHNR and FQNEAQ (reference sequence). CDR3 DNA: TGTGCCAGCAGCTGGGTCCCAGCGACAGGGTATGGTCAGCCCCAGCATTTT. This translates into CASSWVPATGYGQPQHF.

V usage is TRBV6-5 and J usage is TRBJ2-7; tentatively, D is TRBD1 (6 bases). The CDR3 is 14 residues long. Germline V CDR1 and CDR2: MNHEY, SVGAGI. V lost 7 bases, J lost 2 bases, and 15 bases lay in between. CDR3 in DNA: TGTGCCAGCAAGGGGGAGATGGACACCTACGAGCAGTACTTC. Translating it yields CASKGEMDTYEQYF.